This T cell receptor (beta chain) is from a study of CD8 T cells in Susac syndrome. Germline V lookup: CDR1 GTSNPN, CDR2 SVGIG (reference sequence). Trimming stripped 7 bases from V and 1 base from J, with 13 bases between. This CDR3 is 14 amino acids long. Random hexamers served to reverse transcribe roughly 0.45 to 1 ug RNA. MiXCR was run by TCRdb on the immunoSEQ multiplex PCR reads, yielding one entry per CDR3 protein. The table records tens of thousands of distinct CDR3 sequences, 80% to 95% of them present only once. This clonotype was seen a single time. V is TRBV30 and J is TRBJ2-2; TRBD1 is a possible D gene (6 bases). Sequenced: CD8+ T cells from PBMCs. This clonotype was sampled from a human donor with Susac syndrome. In DNA, the CDR3 is TGTGCCTTACACCCGACAGGGAACACCGGGGAGCTGTTTTTT. It translates to CALHPTGNTGELFF.